A single sample is the source of the 28 T cell receptor beta chains below, sequenced in a study of OX40 agonist ivuxolimab in advanced cancers. Only in-frame clones appear in the TCRdb table, and some are missing; sequencing was by immunoSEQ multiplex PCR. Here the sample spans tens of thousands of clones, roughly 86% being singletons. Material: CD4+ or CD8+ T cells sorted from blood, obtained in a trial of the OX40 agonist ivuxolimab. Receptors originate from an adult with an advanced solid tumor such as melanoma, head and neck, liver or kidney cancer.

The sample holds many counts of this clone. V gene TRBV30 combines with J gene TRBJ1-5; no clear D gene. The CDR3 runs 13 residues. Germline V lookup: CDR1 GTSNPN, CDR2 SVGIG (reference sequence). V was shortened by 4 bases and J by 0 bases, with 7 bases between the two germline ends. The CDR3 is CAWNLDSNQPQHF. The CDR3 coding sequence is TGTGCCTGGAACCTGGATAGCAATCAGCCCCAGCATTTT.

The V gene is TRBV6-1, the J gene TRBJ2-3; weak D call: TRBD1 (6 bases). V was pared by 1 base and J by 3 bases, with 11 bases between. Germline CDR1 is MNHNS and CDR2 is SASEGT. The CDR3 has 15 residues. CDR3 in amino acids: CASSEVVGATDTQYF. CDR3 coding DNA: TGTGCCAGCAGTGAAGTCGTGGGGGCGACAGATACGCAGTATTTT.

The chain couples TRBV5-1 to TRBJ2-3; D perhaps matches TRBD2 (7 bases). Trimming stripped 2 bases from V and 8 bases from J, with 18 bases between. The CDR3 runs 15 residues. CDR1 is SGHRS, CDR2 YFSETQ, per germline. CDR3 sequence: CASSFGGRDEGTQYF. CDR3 nucleotides: TGCGCCAGCAGCTTCGGGGGGCGCGATGAAGGTACGCAGTATTTT.

This sequence joins TRBV5-1 and TRBJ2-1, with TRBD2 matching over 12 bases. The CDR3 has 14 amino acids. Looked up from germline, CDR1 is SGHRS and CDR2 is YFSETQ. J lost 12 bases, V lost 4 bases, and 8 bases had no gene match. The CDR3 nucleotides are TGCGCCAGCAGCCCGGCTAGCGGGGGGGCCTCGCAGTTCTTC. The encoded protein is CASSPASGGASQFF.

The V call is TRBV5-1, the J call TRBJ1-2, with D perhaps matching TRBD1 (5 bases). V was trimmed by 0 bases and J by 2 bases, leaving 5 bases between them. The CDR3 has 13 residues. Germline-derived CDR1 and CDR2 are SGHRS and YFSETQ. The CDR3 spells CASSLAGNYGYTF. The CDR3 bases are TGCGCCAGCAGCTTGGCAGGGAACTATGGCTACACCTTC.

The rearrangement uses TRBV14 and TRBJ2-1; D unresolved. Germline V gives CDR1 SGHDN, CDR2 FVKESK. The CDR3 is 17 residues long. Trimming shortened V by 1 base and J by 3 bases, and 16 bases separated the two germline ends. The CDR3 DNA is TGTGCCAGCAGCCAAGGTTACTACGGCAGGCGCTACAATGAGCAGTTCTTC. Translated, it gives CASSQGYYGRRYNEQFF. The full variable domain, completed using reference TRBV14 and TRBJ2-1, is EAGVTQFPSHSVIEKGQTVTLRCDPISGHDNLYWYRRVMGKEIKFLLHFVKESKQDESGMPNNRFLAERTGGTYSTLKVQPAELEDSGVYFCASSQGYYGRRYNEQFFGPGTRLTVL.

The sample holds a few counts of this clone. The CDR3 sequence is CASSSRGQGANTEAFF. For the CDR3, the DNA is TGTGCCAGCAGCTCGCGGGGACAGGGGGCGAACACTGAAGCTTTCTTT. The chain carries TRBV5-5 and TRBJ1-1, with 12 nucleotides matching TRBD1. From germline, CDR1 is SGHKS and CDR2 YYEKEE (reference sequence). This CDR3 spans 16 amino acids. The ends lost 3 bases at V and 1 base at J; junction bases unmatched: 4.

The rearrangement joins TRBV4-2 to TRBJ2-7; 8 bases agree with TRBD1. Germline V gene sequence: CDR1 LGHNA, CDR2 YNFKEQ. The CDR3 sequence is 15 residues long. V trimming: 4 bases; J trimming: 2 bases; junction bases outside the gene matches: 7. In nucleotides, the CDR3 is TGTGCCAGCAGCCCACGACAGGGGACAGCCTACGAGCAGTACTTC. This translates into CASSPRQGTAYEQYF.

The V call is TRBV6-5, the J call TRBJ1-3; 7 positions match TRBD1. Germline assignment: CDR1 MNHEY and CDR2 SVGAGI. V was pared by 10 bases and J by 0 bases, with 6 bases of the junction left unmatched. This CDR3 has 14 amino acids. This CDR3 reads CATRAGGSGNTIYF. The CDR3 nucleotides read TGTGCCACCCGAGCAGGGGGCTCTGGAAACACCATATATTTT.

This sequence joins TRBV15 and TRBJ1-3; TRBD1 matches at 7 bases. Germline CDR1 reads LNHNV; CDR2 reads YYDKDF (reference sequence). The CDR3 extends over 16 amino acids. The junction had 6 bases not matched to a gene; V was cut back by 0 bases and J by 4 bases. CDR3 DNA sequence: TGTGCCACCAGCAGAGATAGGGGGCGGATCGGAAACACCATATATTTT. Translated: CATSRDRGRIGNTIYF.

The genes are TRBV9 and TRBJ1-1, with D possibly TRBD1 on 6 matching bases. Germline V CDR1 and CDR2: SGDLS, YYNGEE. The germline V and J ends were trimmed by 2 bases and 5 bases, with 16 bases remaining between them. CDR3 length equals 15 residues. CDR3: CASSVLTGGMTEAFF. The CDR3 DNA sequence: TGTGCCAGCAGCGTCTTGACAGGAGGGATGACTGAAGCTTTCTTT.

V usage is TRBV11-2 and J usage is TRBJ2-1; D not certain. The length of the CDR3 is 12 residues. Per germline, CDR1 SGHAT and CDR2 FQNNGV. The V end was cut by 5 bases, the J end by 9 bases, with 11 bases between. The CDR3 nucleotides read TGTGCCAGCAGCCCCTTGTTTGTTGAGCAGTTCTTC. This translates into CASSPLFVEQFF.

CDR3 sequence: CAISEGQETQYF. The CDR3 DNA sequence: TGTGCCATCAGTGAGGGACAAGAGACCCAGTACTTC. The chain carries TRBV10-3 and TRBJ2-5; the D is unclear. Germline-derived CDR1 and CDR2 are ENHRY and SYGVKD. V was cut by 2 bases and J by 2 bases, with 3 bases left in between. The CDR3 runs to 12 residues.

The chain uses TRBV18 and TRBJ2-3; 8 positions match TRBD1. V lost 3 bases to trimming and J lost 5 bases; unmatched junction nucleotides: 7. The germline V gene encodes CDR1 KGHSH and CDR2 LQKENI. The CDR3 consists of 15 residues. This CDR3 reads CASSPRTGIRDTQYF. In DNA, the CDR3 is TGTGCCAGCTCACCCCGGACAGGGATAAGAGATACGCAGTATTTT.

The gene calls are TRBV7-2 and TRBJ1-4, with D perhaps TRBD1 (6 bases). The CDR3 has 15 residues. Trimming stripped 6 bases from V and 5 bases from J, with 16 bases between. Germline loops: CDR1 SGHTA, CDR2 FQGNSA. CDR3 loop: CASSLRGGGNEKLFF. CDR3 nucleotide sequence: TGTGCCAGCAGTCTTAGGGGGGGCGGGAATGAAAAACTGTTTTTT.

The chain is built from TRBV6-1 and TRBJ1-6; TRBD1 matches 9 bases. The CDR3 covers 15 residues. The trim removed 8 bases at V and 4 bases at J, leaving 6 bases unmatched. The germline V gene has CDR1 MNHNS and CDR2 SASEGT. The CDR3 loop reads CASQQGARYNSPLHF. The CDR3 nucleotides are TGTGCCAGCCAACAGGGGGCGCGTTATAATTCACCCCTCCACTTT.

The chain is built from TRBV5-4 and TRBJ2-1, with 11 bases fitting TRBD2. The CDR3 extends over 15 amino acids. In germline, CDR1 is SGHNT, CDR2 YYREEE (reference sequence). V was clipped by 4 bases and J by 5 bases; unmatched bases: 5. The CDR3, as DNA: TGTGCCAGCAGCCCCCTAGCGGGGGGTGACAATGAGCAGTTCTTC. Amino acids: CASSPLAGGDNEQFF.

V and J are TRBV7-8 and TRBJ2-7, with 8 bases identical to TRBD1. J gave up 4 bases and V 3 bases, and 11 bases lay outside the gene matches. Per germline, CDR1 SGHVS and CDR2 FQNEAQ. This CDR3 contains 16 residues. The CDR3, as DNA: TGTGCCAGCAGCTTGGATATGGACAGGGCGGGGTACGAGCAGTACTTC. Amino acids: CASSLDMDRAGYEQYF.

J is TRBJ2-5 and V is TRBV6-1; tentative D call: TRBD1 (6 bases). V shed 3 bases and J shed 6 bases, with 20 bases lying between them. The CDR3 contains 16 residues. The germline V gene encodes CDR1 MNHNS and CDR2 SASEGT. The CDR3 protein is CASSESQGLHGQTQYF. CDR3 coding DNA: TGTGCCAGCAGTGAGTCACAGGGTCTCCACGGCCAGACCCAGTACTTC.

This clone was counted a few times. This chain uses TRBV30 with TRBJ2-5; 9 bases agree with TRBD2. V was clipped by 0 bases and J by 0 bases; unmatched bases: 5. This CDR3 is built from 16 residues. Germline assignment: CDR1 GTSNPN and CDR2 SVGIG (reference sequence). CDR3 loop: CAWSVGTSGYQETQYF. The CDR3 DNA sequence: TGTGCCTGGAGTGTAGGAACTAGCGGGTACCAAGAGACCCAGTACTTC.

The chain joins TRBV19 to TRBJ1-5; D is unresolved. CDR1 and CDR2 (germline): LNHDA, SQIVND (reference sequence). Trimming stripped 1 base from V and 4 bases from J, with 5 bases between. The CDR3 covers 13 residues. The CDR3 reads CASSIGRNQPQHF. The DNA of the CDR3 is TGTGCCAGTAGTATAGGACGGAATCAGCCCCAGCATTTT.

The CDR3 DNA is TGCGCCAGCAGCCAAGAGGTCTATCAGCCCCAGCATTTT. Its protein is CASSQEVYQPQHF. V is TRBV4-3 and J is TRBJ1-5; D remains ambiguous. Germline V gives CDR1 LGHNA, CDR2 YSLEER. CDR3 size: 13 residues. V was clipped by 0 bases and J by 5 bases, with 5 bases between them.

V and J are TRBV10-1 and TRBJ2-2, with D possibly TRBD1 on 6 matching bases. From germline, CDR1 is WNHNN and CDR2 SYGVQD (reference sequence). The V end was cut by 2 bases, the J end by 6 bases, with 16 bases between. The CDR3 has 16 amino acids. Here the CDR3 reads CASSEHGGLVAGELFF. The CDR3 nucleotides read TGCGCCAGCAGTGAGCATGGGGGCCTTGTCGCCGGGGAGCTGTTTTTT.

This clone was recorded once. The rearrangement links TRBV5-1 to TRBJ2-5; a possible D gene is TRBD2 (6 bases). This CDR3 region has 16 residues. CDR1 and CDR2 from the germline V gene are SGHRS and YFSETQ. The ends were cut back, 4 bases at V and 5 bases at J, with 21 bases in the middle. The CDR3 protein is CASSRVGTQGGETQYF. The CDR3 nucleotides read TGCGCCAGCAGCCGGGTTGGGACTCAAGGTGGGGAGACCCAGTACTTC.

This clone was recorded only once. V usage is TRBV2 and J usage is TRBJ1-5; 8 bases are shared with TRBD1. J lost 2 bases, V lost 5 bases, and 2 bases had no gene match. CDR1 and CDR2 (germline): SNHLY, FYNNEI. CDR3 length equals 14 residues. The CDR3 spells CASSSDRGNQPQHF. DNA of the CDR3: TGTGCCAGCAGTTCGGACAGGGGCAATCAGCCCCAGCATTTT.

The genes are TRBV2 and TRBJ1-3; D uncertain. CDR1 is SNHLY and CDR2 is FYNNEI in the germline V gene. The CDR3 runs to 12 residues. Trimming shortened V by 3 bases and J by 4 bases, and 4 bases separated the two germline ends. This CDR3 reads CASSDRGNTIYF. As DNA, the CDR3 is TGTGCCAGCAGTGACCGAGGAAACACCATATATTTT.

The CDR3 DNA follows: TGTGCCAGCAGCGAGGACGGCACAGATACGCAGTATTTT. This encodes CASSEDGTDTQYF. The rearrangement uses TRBV11-1 and TRBJ2-3, with no clear D. Trimming removed 5 bases from V and 1 base from J, with 7 bases in between. The length of the CDR3 is 13 residues. Germline CDR1 SGHAT, CDR2 FQDESV (reference sequence).

The CDR3 reads CASSRRDRGGFGGYTF. The DNA for the CDR3 is TGTGCCAGCAGCAGAAGGGACAGGGGCGGGTTCGGTGGCTACACCTTC. V usage is TRBV5-6 and J usage is TRBJ1-2; TRBD1 aligns across 10 bases. The trim removed 4 bases at V and 7 bases at J, leaving 13 bases unmatched. The V gene's germline CDR1 is SGHDT and CDR2 YYEEEE. The CDR3 runs to 16 residues.